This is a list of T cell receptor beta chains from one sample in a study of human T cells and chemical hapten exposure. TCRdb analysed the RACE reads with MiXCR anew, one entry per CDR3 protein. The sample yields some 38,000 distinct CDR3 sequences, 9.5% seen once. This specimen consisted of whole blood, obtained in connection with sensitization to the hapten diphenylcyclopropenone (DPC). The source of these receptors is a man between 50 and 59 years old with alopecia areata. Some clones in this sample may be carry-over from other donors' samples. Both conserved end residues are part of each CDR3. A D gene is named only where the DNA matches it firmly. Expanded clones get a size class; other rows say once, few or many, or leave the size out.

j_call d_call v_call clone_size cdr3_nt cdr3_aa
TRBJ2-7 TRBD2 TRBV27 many TGTGCCAGCAGTTTAGGGCTAGCGGGAGATGGCGAGCAGTACTTC CASSLGLAGDGEQYF
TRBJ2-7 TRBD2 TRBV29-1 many TGCAGCGTTGTAGGCGGGAGGGGAGGAGAGCAGTACTTC CSVVGGRGGEQYF
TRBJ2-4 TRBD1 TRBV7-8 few TGTGCCAGCAGCTTAGGGGGACAGGGGGTTTACATTCAGTACTTC CASSLGGQGVYIQYF
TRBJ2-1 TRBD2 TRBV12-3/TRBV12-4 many TGTGCCAGCAGTTTGAGCGGGAGGAGTATCTACAATGAGCAGTTCTTC CASSLSGRSIYNEQFF
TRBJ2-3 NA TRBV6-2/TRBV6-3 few TGTGCCAGCAGTAGAGGGACTTGGGATACGCAGTATTTT CASSRGTWDTQYF
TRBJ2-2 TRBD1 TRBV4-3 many TGCGCCAGCAGCCAAGCCAGCCAGGGGGACACCGGGGAGCTGTTTTTT CASSQASQGDTGELFF
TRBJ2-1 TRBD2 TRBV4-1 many TGCGCCAGCAGCCAAGAAAAAAGTGGGACTAGCGGGGGGTACAATGAGCAGTTCTTC CASSQEKSGTSGGYNEQFF
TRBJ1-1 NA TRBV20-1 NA TGCAGTGCTAGTTTACCGGGCCTGATGAACACTGAAGCTTTCTTT CSASLPGLMNTEAFF
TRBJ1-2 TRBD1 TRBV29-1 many TGCAGCGTGTCAGGGGGCGCGGACTATGGCTACACCTTC CSVSGGADYGYTF
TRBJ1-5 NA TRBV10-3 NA TGTGCCATCAGTGAACTGGGGATATCCAGCGAGCCCCAGCATTTT CAISELGISSEPQHF
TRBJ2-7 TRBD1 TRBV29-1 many TGCAGCGGTGGGACAGGAGACTACGAGCAGTACTTC CSGGTGDYEQYF
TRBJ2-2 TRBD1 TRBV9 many TGTGCCAGCAGCGTCTGGCAGGGGGCCGGGGAGCTGTTTTTT CASSVWQGAGELFF
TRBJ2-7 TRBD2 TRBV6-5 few TGTGCCAGCAGCCCAGGGACTAGCGGGAGTTGGTACGAGCAGTACTTC CASSPGTSGSWYEQYF
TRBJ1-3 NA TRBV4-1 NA TGCGCCAGCAGCCAAGAGACATCTGGAAACACCATATATTTT CASSQETSGNTIYF
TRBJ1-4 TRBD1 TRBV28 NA TGTGCCAGCAGTGGGGGACAGGGGAGAGGGGAAAAACTGTTTTTT CASSGGQGRGEKLFF
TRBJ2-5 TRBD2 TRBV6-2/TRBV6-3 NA TGTGCCAGCAGTCACGTGGCTAGCGGGCAAGAGACCCAGTACTTC CASSHVASGQETQYF
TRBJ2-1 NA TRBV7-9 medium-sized TGTGCCAGCAGCACTATTGGCAATGAGCAGTTCTTC CASSTIGNEQFF
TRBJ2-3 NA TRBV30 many TGTGCCTGGGGAGGGGGAGGCACAGATACGCAGTATTTT CAWGGGGTDTQYF
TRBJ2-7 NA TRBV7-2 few TGTGCCAGCACCTTCAACAACTACTACGAGCAGTACTTC CASTFNNYYEQYF
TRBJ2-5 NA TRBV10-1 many TGCGCCAGCAGTGAGAGGGGGGCACAGTACCAAGAGACCCAGTACTTC CASSERGAQYQETQYF
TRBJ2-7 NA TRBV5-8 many TGTGCCAGCAGCTTGGGACAGGCCGCTTTCTACGAGCAGTACTTC CASSLGQAAFYEQYF
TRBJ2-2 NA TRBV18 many TGTGCCAGCTCACCCATAGCCGGGGAGCTGTTTTTT CASSPIAGELFF
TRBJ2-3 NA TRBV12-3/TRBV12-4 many TGTGCCAGCAGTTTTGCAGATACGCAGTATTTT CASSFADTQYF
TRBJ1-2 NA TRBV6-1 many TGTGCCAGCGGTTTACAAGGGGTCCGCTACACCTTC CASGLQGVRYTF
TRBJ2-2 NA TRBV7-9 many TGTGCCAGCAGCTTGGACAGCGTCGGGGAGCTGTTTTTT CASSLDSVGELFF
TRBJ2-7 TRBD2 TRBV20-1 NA TGCAGTGCTAGCCCTAGCGGGGTCGTCTACGAGCAGTACTTC CSASPSGVVYEQYF
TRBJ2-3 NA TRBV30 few TGTGCCTGGAGTGGGAGCACAGATACGCAGTATTTT CAWSGSTDTQYF
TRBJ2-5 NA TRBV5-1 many TGCGCCAGCAGCTTGGGCAGGATTGGAGAGACCCAGTACTTC CASSLGRIGETQYF
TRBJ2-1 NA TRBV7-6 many TGTGCCAGCAGCCACCAGTACAATGAGCAGTTCTTC CASSHQYNEQFF
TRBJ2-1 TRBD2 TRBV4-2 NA TGTGCCAGCAGCCTGGGACTAGTGGAATACAATGAGCAGTTCTTC CASSLGLVEYNEQFF
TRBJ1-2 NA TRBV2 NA TGTGCCAGCAGTGAAGCCGGGGACTATGGCTACACCTTC CASSEAGDYGYTF
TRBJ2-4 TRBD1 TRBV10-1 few TGCGCCAGCAGTTCCCGGGACAGCAAAAACATTCAGTACTTC CASSSRDSKNIQYF
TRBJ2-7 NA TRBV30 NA TGTGCCTGGAGTACTCAGGTCTACGAGCAGTACTTC CAWSTQVYEQYF
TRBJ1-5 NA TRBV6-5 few TGTGCCAGCAGTTACCGGATGGATCAGCCCCAGCATTTT CASSYRMDQPQHF
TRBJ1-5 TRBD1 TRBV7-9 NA TGTGCCAGCAGCCCCCGGGACAGGGATCAGCCCCAGCATTTT CASSPRDRDQPQHF
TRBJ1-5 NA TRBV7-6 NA TGTGCCAGCAGCTTAGTACAGGGTAGCAATCAGCCCCAGCATTTT CASSLVQGSNQPQHF
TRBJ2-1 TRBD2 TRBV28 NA TGTGCCAGCAGTTTATTGCTAGCGGGAGGGCGGGTGTTCGGTGAGCAGTTCTTC CASSLLLAGGRVFGEQFF
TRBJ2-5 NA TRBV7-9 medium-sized TGTGCCAGCAGCTTAGCGAGGGGCTTCCAAGAGACCCAGTACTTC CASSLARGFQETQYF
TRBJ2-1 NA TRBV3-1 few TGTGCCAGCAGCCAAGTTGGGACCGGTGAGCAGTTCTTC CASSQVGTGEQFF
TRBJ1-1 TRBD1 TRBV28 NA TGTGCCAGCACCGGTCAGGGGGCAATTACGAACACTGAAGCTTTCTTT CASTGQGAITNTEAFF
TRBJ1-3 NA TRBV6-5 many TGTGCCAGCAGTTCGGGACACTCTGGAAACACCATATATTTT CASSSGHSGNTIYF
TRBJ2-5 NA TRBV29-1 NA TGCAGCTCCAGCCCTGGGGGAAAGACCCAGTACTTC CSSSPGGKTQYF
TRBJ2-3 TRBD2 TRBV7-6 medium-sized TGTGCCAGCAGCTTTAGCGGGGACACAGATACGCAGTATTTT CASSFSGDTDTQYF
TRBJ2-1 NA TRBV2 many TGTGCCAGCAGGGGGGACTGGAGCTCCTACAATGAGCAGTTCTTC CASRGDWSSYNEQFF
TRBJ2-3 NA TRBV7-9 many TGTGCCAGCAGCTTGGACACCTCGTCGCAGTATTTT CASSLDTSSQYF
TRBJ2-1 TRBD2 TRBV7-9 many TGTGCCAGCAGCCTACTAGCGGGAGGGCACAATGAGCAGTTCTTC CASSLLAGGHNEQFF
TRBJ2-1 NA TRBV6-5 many TGTGCCAGCAGCACCACCGACAGGTACAATGAGCAGTTCTTC CASSTTDRYNEQFF
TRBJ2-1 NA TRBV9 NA TGTGCCAGCAGCGTAGAGGGAAATGGGGAGCAGTTCTTC CASSVEGNGEQFF
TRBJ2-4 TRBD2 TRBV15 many TGTGCCACCAAATCTAGCGGGAGTTGGGAAAACATTCAGTACTTC CATKSSGSWENIQYF
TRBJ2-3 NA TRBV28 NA TGTGCCAGCAGTTTACCCATACTAGCTCCCGTGCAGTATTTT CASSLPILAPVQYF
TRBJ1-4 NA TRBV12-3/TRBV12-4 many TGTGCCAGCAGTTTAACAGATGGAGAAAAACTGTTTTTT CASSLTDGEKLFF
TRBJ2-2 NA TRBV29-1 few TGCAGCGTGGCTGGGGCGGGCTCGAACACCGGGGAGCTGTTTTTT CSVAGAGSNTGELFF